This entry lists 13 T cell receptor beta chains sequenced from one sample in a study of human T cells and chemical hapten exposure. Each CDR3 protein gets one entry after TCRdb re-called the RACE reads with MiXCR. The data show approximately 100,000 distinct CDR3 sequences, approximately 9.9% seen once. Time point denoted: patch test 1, 2 weeks after DPC sensitization. Treatment described: therapeutic diphenylcyclopropenone sensitization with weekly scalp DPC. The source material was whole blood, sampled in connection with sensitization to the hapten diphenylcyclopropenone (DPC). Source of these receptors: a woman in her thirties or forties with alopecia areata. Some clones in this sample may be carry-over from other donors' samples.

CDR3 DNA sequence: TGCAGTGCTAGAGTCAGCGAGCAGTACTTC. It translates to CSARVSEQYF. The chain links TRBV20-1 to TRBJ2-7; D unclear. Per germline, CDR1 DFQATT and CDR2 SNEGSKA (reference sequence). The CDR3 has 10 amino acids. Trimming stripped 1 base from V and 6 bases from J, with 4 bases between.

This clonotype was counted ten times or more. This CDR3 reads CASSLSQGEAFF. DNA of the CDR3: TGTGCCAGCAGTTTATCACAGGGAGAAGCTTTCTTT. The rearrangement joins TRBV27 to TRBJ1-1; D may be TRBD1 (6 bases). This CDR3 region has 12 residues. Germline V gives CDR1 MNHEY, CDR2 SMNVEV (reference sequence). With 0 bases removed from V and 8 bases from J, the gap between germline ends came to 7 bases.

The V and J genes are TRBV6-5 and TRBJ2-3, with 11 bases identical to TRBD2. The CDR3 length is 17 residues. Per the germline V gene, CDR1 is MNHEY and CDR2 is SVGAGI. J gave up 0 bases and V 5 bases, and 7 bases lay outside the gene matches. The DNA for the CDR3 is TGTGCCAGCAGTCCCCTCGGGACTAGCGGAAGCACAGATACGCAGTATTTT. It specifies CASSPLGTSGSTDTQYF.

The sample holds many counts of this clonotype. The J gene is TRBJ2-7, the V gene TRBV6-1; 7 bases line up with TRBD1. The CDR3 is 15 residues long. The germline V gene has CDR1 MNHNS and CDR2 SASEGT. J gave up 6 bases and V 6 bases, and 14 bases lay outside the gene matches. CDR3: CASRSRQGSPVEQYF. The CDR3 nucleotides are TGTGCCAGCAGGTCCAGACAGGGTTCGCCGGTCGAGCAGTACTTC.

The CDR3: CAWSVGGLGANVLTF. CDR3 nucleotide sequence: TGTGCCTGGAGTGTTGGGGGACTTGGGGCCAACGTCCTGACTTTC. The rearrangement uses TRBV30 and TRBJ2-6; D may be TRBD2 (6 bases). CDR3 length: 15 residues. Germline loops: CDR1 GTSNPN, CDR2 SVGIG (reference sequence). Trimming shortened V by 0 bases and J by 3 bases, and 9 bases separated the two germline ends.

Details on this clonotype: This CDR3 fails to terminate in the conserved phenylalanine or tryptophan, so it likely reflects a read error. The chain employs TRBV19 and TRBJ1-1; D may be TRBD1 (5 bases). The CDR3 runs 14 residues. Trimming removed 9 bases from V and 6 bases from J, with 20 bases in between. The germline V gene encodes CDR1 LNHDA and CDR2 SQIVND (reference sequence). Here the CDR3 DNA reads TGTGCCAGCGCCTGGGGGGATCTCTTTTCTGAAGCTTTCCTT. Protein sequence: CASAWGDLFSEAFL.

This clonotype has just a few counts. The chain has TRBV20-1 and TRBJ1-2; the match to TRBD1 covers 7 bases. The germline V gene encodes CDR1 DFQATT and CDR2 SNEGSKA (reference sequence). The CDR3 covers 14 residues. The V segment lost 3 bases and the J segment 8 bases; nucleotides outside the gene matches: 12. The CDR3 nucleotides read TGCAGTGCTAGGGGCTTTGAGGGGGCTGGAGGCTACACCTTC. Amino acids: CSARGFEGAGGYTF.

This clonotype occurred many times. V is TRBV6-5 and J is TRBJ2-3; D remains ambiguous. V was clipped by 6 bases and J by 3 bases, with 7 bases between them. Looked up from germline, CDR1 is MNHEY and CDR2 is SVGAGI. The CDR3 is 12 residues long. The CDR3 DNA sequence: TGTGCCAGCAGATCCACTACAGATACGCAGTATTTT. This codes for CASRSTTDTQYF.

This clonotype was counted between two and nine times. The chain has TRBV30 and TRBJ1-1; 11 bases align to TRBD1. Unmatched junction bases numbered 9, after V lost 4 bases and J lost 5 bases. CDR1 and CDR2 (germline): GTSNPN, SVGIG (reference sequence). The CDR3 sequence is 15 residues long. The CDR3 region is CAWTRKDRGRTEAFF. As DNA, the CDR3 is TGTGCCTGGACCAGAAAGGACAGGGGGCGGACTGAAGCTTTCTTT.

This clonotype was observed a few times. The rearrangement uses TRBV7-2 and TRBJ2-7, with D possibly being TRBD1 (5 bases). This CDR3 spans 13 amino acids. V was cut by 5 bases and J by 4 bases, with 12 bases left in between. Per the germline V gene, CDR1 is SGHTA and CDR2 is FQGNSA. The CDR3 sequence is CASSPGPLYEQYF. As DNA, the CDR3 is TGTGCCAGCAGCCCAGGGCCTTTATACGAGCAGTACTTC. Variable domain in full (rest from reference TRBV7-2 and TRBJ2-7): GAGVSQSPSNKVTEKGKDVELRCDPISGHTALYWYRQSLGQGLEFLIYFQGNSAPDKSGLPSDRFSAERTGGSVSTLTIQRTQQEDSAVYLCASSPGPLYEQYFGPGTRLTVT.

This clonotype showed up many times. The rearrangement joins TRBV19 to TRBJ2-2; D perhaps matches TRBD1 (6 bases). The CDR3 loop spans 15 amino acids. CDR1 and CDR2 (germline): LNHDA, SQIVND (reference sequence). Trimming stripped 4 bases from V and 4 bases from J, with 13 bases between. The CDR3 is CASSTQGSSTGELFF. The DNA of the CDR3 is TGTGCCAGTAGTACCCAGGGGTCGAGCACCGGGGAGCTGTTTTTT.

The chain joins TRBV18 to TRBJ2-5; 9 nucleotides agree with TRBD1. V lost 4 bases, J lost 2 bases, and 14 bases stayed unmatched. Germline lookup yields CDR1 KGHSH and CDR2 LQKENI. This CDR3 has 18 residues. DNA of the CDR3: TGTGCCAGCTCACTGGAAAAAAGGGACAGGGAATTGCAAGAGACCCAGTACTTC. This gives the protein CASSLEKRDRELQETQYF.

DNA for the CDR3: TGTGCCACCAGCACCGATCGTCTAGCGGGGGGTTGGAATGAGCAGTTCTTC. It codes for CATSTDRLAGGWNEQFF. The V and J genes are TRBV15 and TRBJ2-1, with 11 bases fitting TRBD2. The CDR3 runs to 17 residues. Germline lookup yields CDR1 LNHNV and CDR2 YYDKDF (reference sequence). The V gene end was trimmed by 4 bases and the J gene end by 7 bases; junction bases not matched to a gene: 12.